This TCR beta chain was found in a study of CD8+ T cells in alopecia areata. Background on the study: Treatment of the treated patients consisted of oral tofacitinib, 5 to 10 mg twice daily.

Treatment denoted: oral pan-JAK inhibitor, 5-10 mg twice daily. This CDR3 is 14 amino acids long. Per germline, CDR1 LGHNA and CDR2 YSLEER. V was pared by 5 bases and J by 1 base, with 11 bases between. cDNA reverse transcribed from extracted RNA served as the sequencing template. TCRdb keeps only in-frame clones here, not all; method: immunoSEQ multiplex PCR. The table shows roughly 280,000 clones, with 60% occurring only once. The source material was CD4+ T cells sorted from blood, sampled around week 52, from a patient treated with tofacitinib. This TCR came from a human donor with alopecia areata. The rearrangement links TRBV4-3 to TRBJ1-1; maybe TRBD1 (5 bases). The CDR3 region is CASSGRGANTEAFF. CDR3 nucleotide sequence: TGCGCCAGCAGCGGGCGCGGGGCGAACACTGAAGCTTTCTTT.